Listed here are 32 T cell receptor beta chains from one sample, sequenced in a study of shared clonotypes between healthy human individuals. As defined, naive CD8 cells were CD45RO-negative and positively selected for CCR7, with terminally differentiated effector memory CD45RA+ cells excluded. Sequencing used immunoSEQ multiplex PCR; TCRdb keeps in-frame clones, though not all of them. The data contain 760,000 or so clones, 95% to 97% of them singletons. Sequenced sample: naive CD8+ T cells sorted from blood. These receptors all come from a man aged 25 to 40 in good health.

V gene TRBV6-1 combines with J gene TRBJ2-1; possible D gene TRBD1, 6 bases. Trimming removed 7 bases at V and 6 bases at J, with 13 bases between. The germline CDR1 and CDR2 sequences are MNHNS and SASEGT. The CDR3 covers 13 residues. Here the CDR3 DNA reads TGTGCCAGCATCCGGGACACCTTCAATGAGCAGTTCTTC. Translation: CASIRDTFNEQFF.

In DNA, the CDR3 is TGTGCCAGTAGTTGGCAGGGGAATGCTGAAGCTTTCTTT. It specifies CASSWQGNAEAFF. V and J are TRBV19 and TRBJ1-1, with D possibly being TRBD1 (6 bases). V was shortened by 5 bases and J by 6 bases, with 13 bases between the two germline ends. The CDR3 runs to 13 residues. Germline lookup yields CDR1 LNHDA and CDR2 SQIVND (reference sequence). Variable domain in full (rest from reference TRBV19 and TRBJ1-1): DGGITQSPKYLFRKEGQNVTLSCEQNLNHDAMYWYRQDPGQGLRLIYYSQIVNDFQKGDIAEGYSVSREKKESFPLTVTSAQKNPTAFYLCASSWQGNAEAFFGQGTRLTVV.

This chain links TRBV9 with TRBJ1-1; D is undetermined. The V gene's germline CDR1 is SGDLS and CDR2 YYNGEE. This CDR3 spans 14 amino acids. V dropped 3 bases and J dropped 1 base, with 10 bases sitting between them. The CDR3, as DNA: TGTGCCAGCAGCGCCTTAAACGAGAACACTGAAGCTTTCTTT. Translated, it gives CASSALNENTEAFF.

J is TRBJ2-2 and V is TRBV10-3; D ambiguous. The V end was cut by 0 bases, the J end by 1 base, with 12 bases between. CDR3 length: 17 residues. Per germline, CDR1 ENHRY and CDR2 SYGVKD. CDR3: CAISESNHILNTGELFF. For the CDR3, the DNA is TGTGCCATCAGTGAGTCAAACCACATCCTGAACACCGGGGAGCTGTTTTTT.

This chain connects TRBV4-1 to TRBJ1-2; D unresolved. The V end lost 1 base, the J end lost 6 bases, and 15 bases lay between the germline ends. The CDR3 length is 15 residues. CDR1 and CDR2 (germline): MGHRA, YSYEKL. The CDR3 DNA sequence: TGCGCCAGCAGCCAAGCTGCATTTTTGAGGGATGGCTACACCTTC. Its protein is CASSQAAFLRDGYTF.

The V and J genes are TRBV4-2 and TRBJ2-1; TRBD2 matches 13 bases. Germline loops: CDR1 LGHNA, CDR2 YNFKEQ. Losses at the gene ends were 0 bases for V and 5 bases for J; bases not matched to a gene: 16. This CDR3 is 21 amino acids long. CDR3 amino acids: CASSQDHLGTSGTMGDNEQFF. CDR3 DNA: TGTGCCAGCAGCCAAGACCACTTGGGGACTAGCGGGACGATGGGGGACAATGAGCAGTTCTTC.

The chain joins TRBV29-1 to TRBJ2-7, with TRBD2 identical over 7 bases. From germline, CDR1 is SQVTM and CDR2 ANQGSEA. The CDR3 spans 12 residues. J gave up 0 bases and V 7 bases, and 3 bases lay outside the gene matches. CDR3 residues: CSAGGNSYEQYF. The CDR3 DNA reads TGCAGCGCCGGGGGGAACTCCTACGAGCAGTACTTC.

As regards this clone: Other DNA sequences in the sample encode the same CDR3. The chain uses TRBV6-5 and TRBJ2-1, with 9 positions matching TRBD1. The CDR3 runs 15 residues. V was pared by 2 bases and J by 2 bases, with 1 base of the junction left unmatched. Germline values: CDR1 MNHEY, CDR2 SVGAGI. CDR3 residues: CASSYGTGTYNEQFF. The CDR3 nucleotides read TGTGCCAGCAGTTACGGGACAGGGACCTACAATGAGCAGTTCTTC.

The chain links TRBV7-9 to TRBJ2-7; 9 bases match TRBD2. Losses at the gene ends were 5 bases for V and 3 bases for J; bases not matched to a gene: 11. The length of the CDR3 is 16 residues. Germline CDR1 reads SEHNR; CDR2 reads FQNEAQ (reference sequence). This chain's CDR3 is CASSRDLAGPDYEQYF. The CDR3 nucleotides read TGTGCCAGCAGCCGGGATCTAGCGGGACCGGACTACGAGCAGTACTTC.

The chain carries TRBV11-2 and TRBJ1-1; 8 bases align to TRBD1. V gave up 7 bases and J gave up 5 bases; unmatched junction bases: 15. The CDR3 extends over 16 amino acids. Germline loops: CDR1 SGHAT, CDR2 FQNNGV. CDR3 bases: TGTGCCAGCACCAATCCACAGGGACAGGCGCCTACTGAAGCTTTCTTT. Translated, it gives CASTNPQGQAPTEAFF.

The DNA of the CDR3 is TGTGCCAGTAGTCGTCCCGGGACTAGCCAGGAGACCCAGTACTTC. Protein sequence: CASSRPGTSQETQYF. This rearrangement joins TRBV19 to TRBJ2-5, with TRBD2 identical over 9 bases. Looked up from germline, CDR1 is LNHDA and CDR2 is SQIVND (reference sequence). This CDR3 comprises 15 residues. V was pared by 5 bases and J by 5 bases, with 9 bases of the junction left unmatched.

This chain joins TRBV27 and TRBJ2-7; D might be TRBD2 (5 bases). CDR1 is MNHEY, CDR2 SMNVEV, per germline (reference sequence). Trimming took off 6 bases at V and 4 bases at J, with 22 bases between the two ends. This CDR3 is built from 16 residues. CDR3 coding DNA: TGTGCCAGCAGCTACGACGGGGTCCGCCTCCAATACGAGCAGTACTTC. Its translation is CASSYDGVRLQYEQYF.

V gene TRBV27 combines with J gene TRBJ2-3, with unresolved D. The CDR3 is 11 amino acids. Trimming left V 10 bases short and J 3 bases short, with 8 bases between. The germline CDR1 and CDR2 sequences are MNHEY and SMNVEV (reference sequence). CDR3 sequence reads: CATRQTDTQYF. CDR3 bases: TGTGCCACCCGTCAAACAGATACGCAGTATTTT.

J is TRBJ2-5 and V is TRBV7-9; 7 bases fit TRBD1. Looked up from germline, CDR1 is SEHNR and CDR2 is FQNEAQ (reference sequence). V lost 4 bases to trimming and J lost 5 bases; unmatched junction nucleotides: 7. The CDR3 covers 14 residues. CDR3 coding DNA: TGTGCCAGCAGCTCACCACCCAGGGGGGAGACCCAGTACTTC. It yields the protein CASSSPPRGETQYF.

A word on this clone: Other nucleotide sequences in the sample specify the same CDR3. The chain employs TRBV7-9 and TRBJ2-7, with D unresolved. Trimming took 5 bases from V and 1 from J, leaving 12 bases between them. Germline V CDR1 and CDR2: SEHNR, FQNEAQ (reference sequence). The CDR3 is 14 residues long. CDR3: CASSPPRTSYEQYF. Written as DNA, the CDR3 is TGTGCCAGCAGCCCACCTCGTACTTCCTACGAGCAGTACTTC.

The chain employs TRBV7-9 and TRBJ1-3; D is unclear. With 1 base removed from V and 9 bases from J, the gap between germline ends came to 10 bases. Germline loops: CDR1 SEHNR, CDR2 FQNEAQ (reference sequence). This CDR3 has 13 residues. The CDR3 loop reads CASSLGKIGTIYF. The CDR3 DNA reads as TGTGCCAGCAGCTTAGGAAAGATCGGCACCATATATTTT.

This sequence joins TRBV29-1 and TRBJ2-7, with TRBD2 matching 7 bases. The germline CDR1 and CDR2 sequences are SQVTM and ANQGSEA. J lost 2 bases, V lost 4 bases, and 5 bases had no gene match. The CDR3 has 13 residues. The DNA for the CDR3 is TGCAGCGTTGTATCTAGCGGCACCTACGAGCAGTACTTC. Translating gives CSVVSSGTYEQYF.

The J gene is TRBJ2-1, the V gene TRBV7-8; TRBD1 might be the D (5 bases). This CDR3 region has 16 residues. Trimming removed 0 bases at V and 0 bases at J, with 9 bases between. CDR1 is SGHVS, CDR2 FQNEAQ, per germline. In DNA form, the CDR3 reads TGTGCCAGCAGCTTAGCGGGGCGAAGCTCCTACAATGAGCAGTTCTTC. Protein: CASSLAGRSSYNEQFF.

The chain carries TRBV7-2 and TRBJ1-3, with unresolved D. This CDR3 contains 13 residues. V shed 1 base and J shed 4 bases, with 5 bases lying between them. Germline lookup yields CDR1 SGHTA and CDR2 FQGNSA. The CDR3 reads CASSLDVGNTIYF. In DNA, the CDR3 is TGTGCCAGCAGCTTAGACGTAGGAAACACCATATATTTT. The full variable domain, its missing parts supplied by reference TRBV7-2 and TRBJ1-3, is GAGVSQSPSNKVTEKGKDVELRCDPISGHTALYWYRQSLGQGLEFLIYFQGNSAPDKSGLPSDRFSAERTGGSVSTLTIQRTQQEDSAVYLCASSLDVGNTIYFGEGSWLTVV.

The chain has TRBV10-2 and TRBJ2-1; TRBD2 aligns across 7 bases. V lost 6 bases to trimming and J lost 0 bases; unmatched junction nucleotides: 11. Germline values: CDR1 WSHSY, CDR2 SAAADI. The CDR3 is 17 amino acids. As DNA, the CDR3 is TGCGCCAGCAGAGCCGAGGGGCGGGGGAGCTCCTACAATGAGCAGTTCTTC. It is translated as CASRAEGRGSSYNEQFF.

The V gene is TRBV7-9, the J gene TRBJ2-3; 7 bases fit TRBD2. The trim removed 4 bases at V and 3 bases at J, leaving 10 bases unmatched. The CDR3 is 16 amino acids. From germline, CDR1 is SEHNR and CDR2 FQNEAQ (reference sequence). The CDR3 DNA reads TGTGCCAGCAGCTCTAGGGGAGGGGTGCGAACAGATACGCAGTATTTT. Translated, it gives CASSSRGGVRTDTQYF.

This clone was counted once. The rearrangement links TRBV28 to TRBJ1-1, with D tentatively TRBD1 (5 bases). Germline V gene lookup returns CDR1 MDHEN and CDR2 SYDVKM. The CDR3 consists of 15 residues. The ends were cut back, 2 bases at V and 1 base at J, with 11 bases in the middle. CDR3 loop: CASSLLGGTNTEAFF. The CDR3 DNA sequence: TGTGCCAGCAGTTTACTCGGGGGAACGAACACTGAAGCTTTCTTT. The full variable domain, with the rest looked up from reference TRBV28 and TRBJ1-1, is DVKVTQSSRYLVKRTGEKVFLECVQDMDHENMFWYRQDPGLGLRLIYFSYDVKMKEKGDIPEGYSVSREKKERFSLILESASTNQTSMYLCASSLLGGTNTEAFFGQGTRLTVV.

This clone occurred once. The V gene is TRBV10-3, the J gene TRBJ2-7, with no clear D. CDR1 and CDR2 from the germline V gene are ENHRY and SYGVKD. This CDR3 comprises 10 residues. The V end lost 10 bases, the J end lost 5 bases, and 9 bases lay between the germline ends. This CDR3 is CATFLDEQYF. CDR3 coding DNA: TGTGCCACCTTCTTGGACGAGCAGTACTTC.

V usage is TRBV7-6 and J usage is TRBJ2-7; TRBD1 agrees at 8 bases. CDR3 length equals 14 residues. Germline values: CDR1 SGHVS, CDR2 FNYEAQ. V shed 1 base and J 6 bases; nucleotides not matched to a gene: 5. The CDR3 bases are TGTGCCAGCAGCTTAGGGACAGGGTGGGGCGAGCAGTACTTC. Translation gives CASSLGTGWGEQYF.

V and J are TRBV5-6 and TRBJ2-7; D is undetermined. The V end was cut by 7 bases, the J end by 1 base, with 15 bases between. Germline V lookup: CDR1 SGHDT, CDR2 YYEEEE. This CDR3 comprises 14 residues. DNA of the CDR3: TGTGCCAGCCAAGAGACGACCAGGTCCTACGAGCAGTACTTC. Translated, it gives CASQETTRSYEQYF. The full variable domain, in which reference TRBV5-6 and TRBJ2-7 provide the parts outside the CDR3, is DAGVTQSPTHLIKTRGQQVTLRCSPKSGHDTVSWYQQALGQGPQFIFQYYEEEERQRGNFPDRFSGHQFPNYSSELNVNALLLGDSALYLCASQETTRSYEQYFGPGTRLTVT.

The V gene is TRBV7-9, the J gene TRBJ1-3; 9 nucleotides line up with TRBD1. Looked up from germline, CDR1 is SEHNR and CDR2 is FQNEAQ (reference sequence). The ends lost 4 bases at V and 16 bases at J; junction bases unmatched: 14. The CDR3 length is 14 residues. Here the CDR3 DNA reads TGTGCCAGCAGCTCGTCCCGGGACAGGGTAGAAAGGTATTTT. Its protein is CASSSSRDRVERYF.

CDR3 DNA: TGTGCCAGCGGTATAGGGGCTGTCTACGAGCAGTACTTC. Translation gives CASGIGAVYEQYF. The J gene is TRBJ2-7, the V gene TRBV27, with D maybe TRBD1 (5 bases). V lost 8 bases and J lost 3, with 14 bases in between. The CDR3 is 13 residues long. Germline values: CDR1 MNHEY, CDR2 SMNVEV (reference sequence).

The chain recombines TRBV4-1 with TRBJ2-7, with 8 positions matching TRBD2. The germline gives CDR1 MGHRA, CDR2 YSYEKL. Losses at the gene ends were 2 bases for V and 6 bases for J; bases not matched to a gene: 9. This CDR3 comprises 15 residues. The CDR3 DNA follows: TGCGCCAGCAGCCAACCCGGGACTAGTAGGGGCGAGCAGTACTTC. Its translation is CASSQPGTSRGEQYF.

This chain joins TRBV5-4 and TRBJ2-1, with D perhaps TRBD2 (6 bases). The germline V gene has CDR1 SGHNT and CDR2 YYREEE (reference sequence). The CDR3 spans 14 residues. Trimming left V 0 bases short and J 8 bases short, with 12 bases between. The CDR3 is CASSLGDLPHEQFF. CDR3 nucleotides: TGTGCCAGCAGCTTGGGGGACTTACCACATGAGCAGTTCTTC.

The chain uses TRBV5-5 and TRBJ2-1; D remains ambiguous. Looked up from germline, CDR1 is SGHKS and CDR2 is YYEKEE (reference sequence). V lost 4 bases to trimming and J lost 4 bases, with 9 bases between them. The CDR3 consists of 13 residues. The CDR3 DNA reads TGTGCCAGCAGCGCAACAGAGTACAATGAGCAGTTCTTC. It is translated as CASSATEYNEQFF.

The rearrangement links TRBV5-6 to TRBJ2-7, with no clear D. Between the trimmed V and J ends, which lost 1 base and 4 bases, there was a span of 12 bases. The CDR3 has 14 residues. Germline CDR1 SGHDT, CDR2 YYEEEE. CDR3 coding DNA: TGTGCCAGCAGCTTGTTGGAACAAATTTACGAGCAGTACTTC. Translating gives CASSLLEQIYEQYF.

The V and J genes are TRBV2 and TRBJ2-3, with unresolved D. Germline V CDR1 and CDR2: SNHLY, FYNNEI. V lost 10 bases, J lost 0 bases, and 11 bases lay in between. The CDR3 totals 13 residues. CDR3 sequence reads: CAIVSSSTDTQYF. The DNA of the CDR3 is TGTGCCATCGTATCCTCTAGCACAGATACGCAGTATTTT.